This T cell receptor (beta chain) originates from a study of T cell responses to AZD1222 COVID-19 vaccine. Study-level results: A mostly white British donor set with more females was recruited, and clonal diversity was possibly underestimated.

Notes on this clone: Antigen: not known.

V lost 2 bases, J lost 5 bases, and 8 bases lay in between. Looked up from germline, CDR1 is SGDLS and CDR2 is YYNGEE. This CDR3 contains 14 residues. Clones were read by immunoSEQ multiplex PCR, and TCRdb kept only the in-frame ones, dropping some. The table has approximately 120,000 clones, over 80% seen once. This clonotype was sampled from an adult in good health. The material was peripheral blood, obtained on day 0 of AZD1222 vaccination. J is TRBJ1-6 and V is TRBV9; D may be TRBD1 (5 bases). CDR3 sequence: CASSVPGNNSPLHF. The CDR3, as DNA: TGTGCCAGCAGCGTCCCAGGGAATAATTCACCCCTCCACTTT. The whole variable domain, remainder taken from reference TRBV9 and TRBJ1-6, is DSGVTQTPKHLITATGQRVTLRCSPRSGDLSVYWYQQSLDQGLQFLIQYYNGEERAKGNILERFSAQQFPDLHSELNLSSLELGDSALYFCASSVPGNNSPLHFGNGTRLTVT.